This TCR beta chain was captured by sequencing in a study of blood T cell repertoires in COVID-19. TCRdb keeps only in-frame clones here, not all; method: immunoSEQ multiplex PCR. The sample records about 88,000 clones, approximately 89% being singletons. V dropped 4 bases and J dropped 8; count of bases not matched to a gene: 14. The CDR3 totals 17 residues. Germline V CDR1 and CDR2: SEHNR, FQNEAQ (reference sequence). The sample was peripheral blood. This sequence was found in a man older than 75 with acute or convalescent COVID-19. The chain uses TRBV7-9 and TRBJ2-1; 10 nucleotides line up with TRBD2. CDR3 DNA sequence: TGTGCCAGCAGCTACCCCCTCTGGGCTAGCGGGAGTGATGAGCAGTTCTTC. It codes for CASSYPLWASGSDEQFF.